This TCR beta chain appears in the sequencing data of a study of cytomegalovirus exposure and HLA in healthy donors. Study context: Around 80 million unique TCR sequences came from HLA-typed donors in an early release.

The V segment lost 4 bases and the J segment 4 bases; nucleotides outside the gene matches: 9. This CDR3 is built from 16 residues. Germline V lookup: CDR1 MGHDK, CDR2 SYGVNS. Use of 60 Vbeta and 13 Jbeta primers characterized the PCR. Data came from immunoSEQ multiplex PCR; TCRdb stores just in-frame clones and leaves some out. The sample has 130,000 or so clones; over 65% are singletons. Source material: PBMCs. The V call is TRBV25-1, the J call TRBJ2-3; the match to TRBD1 covers 9 bases. This sequence was found in a man under 40 in good health and CMV-seronegative. The CDR3 bases are TGTGCCAGCAGTGGTCCGCTGAGGACAGGGGCAGATACGCAGTATTTT. Its protein is CASSGPLRTGADTQYF.